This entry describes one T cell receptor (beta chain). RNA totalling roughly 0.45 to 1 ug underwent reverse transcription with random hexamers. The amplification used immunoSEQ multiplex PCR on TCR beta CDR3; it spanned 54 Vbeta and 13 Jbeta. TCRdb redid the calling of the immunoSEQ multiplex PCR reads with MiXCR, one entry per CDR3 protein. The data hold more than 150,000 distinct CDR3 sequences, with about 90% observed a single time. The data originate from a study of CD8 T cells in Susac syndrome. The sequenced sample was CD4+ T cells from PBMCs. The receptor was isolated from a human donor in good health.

The CDR3 reads CASSQVGLATGELFF. The CDR3 DNA follows: TGCGCCAGCAGCCAGGTGGGACTTGCAACCGGGGAGCTGTTTTTT. This chain joins TRBV4-3 and TRBJ2-2; D is perhaps TRBD2 (6 bases). This CDR3 has 15 residues. The ends were cut back, 3 bases at V and 5 bases at J, with 13 bases in the middle. Per germline, CDR1 LGHNA and CDR2 YSLEER.